One and the same sample provided the 17 T cell receptor beta chains below, sequenced in a study of human T cells and chemical hapten exposure. TCRdb fed the RACE reads into MiXCR, producing one record per CDR3 protein. The table includes 100,000 to 150,000 distinct CDR3 sequences, around 8.3% detected once. Specified time point: healthy volunteer bleed at 2 weeks. Extraction yielded total RNA from whole blood (unfractionated). Sequencing used whole blood. These receptor sequences come from a male donor in good health. Some clones in this sample may be carry-over from other donors' samples.

The genes are TRBV7-9 and TRBJ2-7; D gene ambiguous. This CDR3 has 15 residues. CDR1 SEHNR and CDR2 FQNEAQ come from the germline V gene (reference sequence). V lost 5 bases and J 6 bases, leaving 20 bases between the germline ends. Here the CDR3 reads CASSPPVVGVAEQYF. Written as DNA, the CDR3 is TGTGCCAGCAGCCCCCCCGTGGTAGGAGTAGCCGAGCAGTACTTC.

This clonotype has a count of ten or more. The J gene is TRBJ1-1, the V gene TRBV29-1, with a tentative D call TRBD1 (5 bases). The germline V gene encodes CDR1 SQVTM and CDR2 ANQGSEA. Trimming left V 7 bases short and J 0 bases short, with 9 bases between. The CDR3 has 12 amino acids. The CDR3 loop reads CSAGGLNTEAFF. The CDR3 DNA is TGCAGCGCCGGGGGACTGAACACTGAAGCTTTCTTT. Full variable domain (missing parts from reference TRBV29-1 and TRBJ1-1): SAVISQKPSRDICQRGTSLTIQCQVDSQVTMMFWYRQQPGQSLTLIATANQGSEATYESGFVIDKFPISRPNLTFSTLTVSNMSPEDSSIYLCSAGGLNTEAFFGQGTRLTVV.

This clonotype was detected ten times or more. This chain links TRBV7-9 with TRBJ1-2; perhaps TRBD1 as D (5 bases). The CDR3 spans 14 residues. V lost 8 bases and J lost 6, with 19 bases in between. Per the germline V gene, CDR1 is SEHNR and CDR2 is FQNEAQ (reference sequence). CDR3 residues: CASLGSLGLNGYTF. Written as DNA, the CDR3 is TGTGCCAGCCTCGGATCCCTGGGGCTCAATGGCTACACCTTC. The variable domain in full, completed from reference TRBV7-9 and TRBJ1-2, reads DTGVSQNPRHKITKRGQNVTFRCDPISEHNRLYWYRQTLGQGPEFLTYFQNEAQLEKSRLLSDRFSAERPKGSFSTLEIQRTEQGDSAMYLCASLGSLGLNGYTFGSGTRLTVV.

Only a few counts were recorded for this clonotype. The J gene is TRBJ1-1, the V gene TRBV29-1; maybe TRBD1 (6 bases). In germline, CDR1 is SQVTM, CDR2 ANQGSEA. The CDR3 consists of 12 residues. V lost 2 bases to trimming and J lost 5 bases, with 9 bases between them. The CDR3 nucleotides read TGCAGCGTTGAATGGAGGGGGACTGAAGCTTTCTTT. This gives the protein CSVEWRGTEAFF.

In its sample, this clonotype was seen a few times. This chain links TRBV4-3 with TRBJ1-4; no clear D. This CDR3 has 17 amino acids. V was clipped by 0 bases and J by 0 bases, with 11 bases between them. Germline assignment: CDR1 LGHNA and CDR2 YSLEER. The CDR3 loop reads CASSQEMGFSTNEKLFF. The CDR3 DNA reads as TGCGCCAGCAGCCAAGAGATGGGATTCTCAACTAATGAAAAACTGTTTTTT.

The chain recombines TRBV27 with TRBJ2-5, with 7 bases identical to TRBD1. This CDR3 contains 14 residues. V lost 7 bases, J lost 2 bases, and 7 bases stayed unmatched. Germline loops: CDR1 MNHEY, CDR2 SMNVEV (reference sequence). The DNA of the CDR3 is TGTGCCAGCACCCCCTCGGGACAGCAAGAGACCCAGTACTTC. As protein: CASTPSGQQETQYF.

V gene TRBV2 combines with J gene TRBJ2-1; maybe TRBD2 (5 bases). Germline V gene sequence: CDR1 SNHLY, CDR2 FYNNEI. CDR3 length equals 13 residues. Deletions cut 7 bases from V and 0 bases from J, with 7 bases between. CDR3 in DNA: TGTGCCAGCATAGGGAGCTCCTACAATGAGCAGTTCTTC. It is translated as CASIGSSYNEQFF.

This clonotype has a handful of counts. The chain is built from TRBV19 and TRBJ1-5; D is perhaps TRBD1 (5 bases). Deletions cut 7 bases from V and 5 bases from J, with 24 bases between. The germline V gene has CDR1 LNHDA and CDR2 SQIVND (reference sequence). This CDR3 region has 17 residues. CDR3: CASTLTPGRETYQPQHF. Here the CDR3 DNA reads TGTGCCAGTACCCTCACCCCAGGCAGGGAGACCTATCAGCCCCAGCATTTT.

This clonotype was found many times. This chain uses TRBV6-1 with TRBJ2-3; D possibly corresponds to TRBD2 (6 bases). Germline CDR1 is MNHNS and CDR2 is SASEGT. Trimming cost V 7 bases and J 2 bases, with 10 bases left between them. This CDR3 spans 13 amino acids. CDR3 DNA: TGTGCCAGCACGGAGGGTCACACAGATACGCAGTATTTT. It yields the protein CASTEGHTDTQYF.

The J gene is TRBJ2-3, the V gene TRBV12-5; D ambiguous. This CDR3 has 12 amino acids. V gave up 2 bases and J gave up 4 bases, with 4 bases separating them. Germline CDR1 is LGHNT and CDR2 is FRNRAP. CDR3 residues: CASGLRPDTQYF. In nucleotides, the CDR3 is TGTGCTAGTGGTTTGCGGCCAGATACGCAGTATTTT.

In this sample, this clonotype turned up a few times. The genes are TRBV2 and TRBJ2-5, with TRBD2 matching 11 bases. In germline, CDR1 is SNHLY, CDR2 FYNNEI. Trimming removed 1 base from V and 0 bases from J; junction bases left unmatched: 7. The CDR3 has 18 residues. CDR3 sequence: CASSEDPRLAGHQETQYF. The DNA for the CDR3 is TGTGCCAGCAGTGAAGACCCCCGACTAGCGGGGCACCAAGAGACCCAGTACTTC.

This rearrangement joins TRBV4-2 to TRBJ2-7; the D gene could be TRBD1 or TRBD2 (5 bases each). The germline gives CDR1 LGHNA, CDR2 YNFKEQ. The length of the CDR3 is 15 residues. Trimming stripped 1 base from V and 3 bases from J, with 13 bases between. CDR3 residues: CASSQASTGVYEQYF. The CDR3 DNA reads as TGTGCCAGCAGCCAAGCTAGCACAGGAGTCTACGAGCAGTACTTC.

This chain uses TRBV2 with TRBJ2-1, with a tentative D call TRBD1 (9 bases). There are 16 residues in the CDR3. Trimming took 6 bases from V and 6 from J, leaving 21 bases between them. The V gene's germline CDR1 is SNHLY and CDR2 FYNNEI. The CDR3 protein is CASSREGTGLSNEQFF. The CDR3 region has the DNA TGTGCCAGCAGCCGGGAGGGGACAGGGTTATCCAATGAGCAGTTCTTC.

This clonotype was found a few times. This sequence joins TRBV20-1 and TRBJ1-1; D is undetermined. The germline CDR1 and CDR2 sequences are DFQATT and SNEGSKA (reference sequence). The CDR3 runs to 12 residues. V lost 7 bases to trimming and J lost 1 base, with 10 bases between them. The CDR3 nucleotides are TGCAGTGGGGCTACGGGGAACACTGAAGCTTTCTTT. Amino acids: CSGATGNTEAFF.

The genes are TRBV12-3 or TRBV12-4 and TRBJ2-1, with D uncertain. The V end lost 6 bases, the J end lost 8 bases, and 17 bases lay between the germline ends. This CDR3 is 14 amino acids long. CDR3 loop: CASRATGLMDEQFF. The CDR3, as DNA: TGTGCCAGCAGGGCCACGGGCCTAATGGATGAGCAGTTCTTC.

This clonotype was counted many times. The chain uses TRBV6-5 and TRBJ2-7, with D perhaps matching TRBD2 (5 bases). Deletions cut 4 bases from V and 0 bases from J, with 13 bases between. This CDR3 has 15 amino acids. The V gene's germline CDR1 is MNHEY and CDR2 SVGAGI. CDR3 protein: CASSSDSSSSYEQYF. As DNA, the CDR3 is TGTGCCAGCAGTTCCGACTCTAGCAGCTCCTACGAGCAGTACTTC.

This clonotype was detected a few times. The CDR3 DNA follows: TGTGCCGTACTAGCGGAAACGACAGATACGCAGTATTTT. Protein sequence: CAVLAETTDTQYF. The V call is TRBV10-3, the J call TRBJ2-3; 8 nucleotides match TRBD2. The germline CDR1 and CDR2 sequences are ENHRY and SYGVKD. V dropped 11 bases and J dropped 3; count of bases not matched to a gene: 7. There are 13 residues in the CDR3.